This T cell receptor beta chain was identified during a study of cytomegalovirus exposure and HLA in healthy donors. Study as a whole: A later analysis reported the same platform for the approximately 110 validation repertoires and the 666 first-cohort repertoires.

TCRdb's table, derived via immunoSEQ multiplex PCR, lists solely in-frame clones and lacks some. The table shows under 110,000 clones, with roughly nine tenths occurring only once. Germline loops: CDR1 MGHRA, CDR2 YSYEKL. Trimming removed 3 bases from V and 4 bases from J; junction bases left unmatched: 10. The CDR3 sequence is 17 residues long. Study-wide findings and caveats: The classifier reportedly diagnosed cytomegalovirus status with high specificity and sensitivity. The tendency of first-cohort TCR clusters to co-occur in the 110 or so validation repertoires emerged from a later analysis.

The donors were part of the approximately 120-subject validation cohort, which stood apart from the 666-subject first cohort. To note about this clone: The antigen is unknown.

Sequenced sample: PBMCs. The receptor was isolated from a woman between 18 and 29 years old in good health and CMV-seropositive. The chain recombines TRBV4-1 with TRBJ2-1; the match to TRBD1 covers 9 bases. Written as DNA, the CDR3 is TGCGCCAGCAGCCACCTACCAGGGACAGGGTTGTACAATGAGCAGTTCTTC. This translates into CASSHLPGTGLYNEQFF.